The 19 T cell receptor beta chains listed next were all sequenced from one sample in a study of shared clonotypes between healthy human individuals. TCRdb's copy holds only in-frame clones and misses some; the assay was immunoSEQ multiplex PCR. Of around 2.5 million clones detected, over 85% appear once; the ten largest clones hold around 0.4%. The specimen was naive CD4+ T cells from PBMCs. Subset described: CD45RA+ positively selected. These TCRs come from a man aged 18 to 30 in good health. Some clones in this sample may be carry-over from other donors' samples.

The V call is TRBV7-9, the J call TRBJ1-1; TRBD1 might be the D (6 bases). Germline V lookup: CDR1 SEHNR, CDR2 FQNEAQ (reference sequence). This CDR3 is 14 amino acids long. Between the trimmed V and J ends, which lost 3 bases and 6 bases, there was a span of 14 bases. The CDR3 DNA reads as TGTGCCAGCAGCTTCCAGGGGAGGGGGGCTGAAGCTTTCTTT. This encodes CASSFQGRGAEAFF. Looking up the rest from reference TRBV7-9 and TRBJ1-1 gives the full variable domain: DTGVSQNPRHKITKRGQNVTFRCDPISEHNRLYWYRQTLGQGPEFLTYFQNEAQLEKSRLLSDRFSAERPKGSFSTLEIQRTEQGDSAMYLCASSFQGRGAEAFFGQGTRLTVV.

V gene TRBV19 combines with J gene TRBJ1-2; 7 positions agree with TRBD1. In germline, CDR1 is LNHDA, CDR2 SQIVND (reference sequence). Trimming removed 6 bases from V and 2 bases from J; junction bases left unmatched: 6. The CDR3 is 14 amino acids. The CDR3 here is CASRWTGDNYGYTF. CDR3 bases: TGTGCCAGTAGATGGACAGGCGACAACTATGGCTACACCTTC.

The V gene is TRBV7-6, the J gene TRBJ2-2; 11 bases are a match to TRBD2. V lost 0 bases, J lost 4 bases, and 10 bases stayed unmatched. The germline gives CDR1 SGHVS, CDR2 FNYEAQ. This CDR3 comprises 19 residues. The CDR3, as DNA: TGTGCCAGCAGCTTAGCGCTAACTAGCGGGAGTTACGGCACCGGGGAGCTGTTTTTT. It translates to CASSLALTSGSYGTGELFF.

The chain carries TRBV5-1 and TRBJ2-2; 9 bases are shared with TRBD1. J gave up 3 bases and V 0 bases, and 12 bases lay outside the gene matches. Germline V CDR1 and CDR2: SGHRS, YFSETQ. The CDR3 is 19 residues long. DNA of the CDR3: TGCGCCAGCAGCTTGGCGATGACCGGGACAGGGTATCACACCGGGGAGCTGTTTTTT. Amino acid sequence: CASSLAMTGTGYHTGELFF.

The chain is built from TRBV29-1 and TRBJ2-5; a possible D gene is TRBD1 (6 bases). Trimming removed 6 bases at V and 6 bases at J, with 20 bases between. This CDR3 has 14 residues. Germline lookup yields CDR1 SQVTM and CDR2 ANQGSEA. The CDR3 bases are TGCAGCGTGGACACAGGGTGGGCCCTAAAGACCCAGTACTTC. It codes for CSVDTGWALKTQYF.

This rearrangement joins TRBV28 to TRBJ1-5; a possible D gene is TRBD1 (5 bases). The CDR3 is 15 amino acids. V shed 6 bases and J shed 2 bases, with 14 bases lying between them. The V gene's germline CDR1 is MDHEN and CDR2 SYDVKM. In DNA, the CDR3 is TGTGCCAGCAGGGCTACCGGGGGGGGCAATCAGCCCCAGCATTTT. It translates to CASRATGGGNQPQHF.

J is TRBJ1-5 and V is TRBV28; 8 nucleotides agree with TRBD1. This CDR3 is built from 14 residues. CDR1 is MDHEN and CDR2 is SYDVKM in the germline V gene. With V trimmed by 8 bases and J by 8 bases, 11 bases remained unmatched. The CDR3 loop is CASLLQGAREPQHF. CDR3 bases: TGTGCCAGCTTACTCCAGGGGGCAAGGGAGCCCCAGCATTTT.

About this clone: Other DNA sequences in this sample translate to the same CDR3. V usage is TRBV20-1 and J usage is TRBJ2-1; D remains ambiguous. CDR1 and CDR2 (germline): DFQATT, SNEGSKA (reference sequence). The V gene lost 3 bases and the J gene lost 4 bases, with 4 bases spanning the gap. This CDR3 is built from 11 residues. CDR3 loop: CSASVYNEQFF. For the CDR3, the DNA is TGCAGTGCTAGCGTGTACAATGAGCAGTTCTTC.

The chain employs TRBV2 and TRBJ1-3; the D is unclear. The V gene lost 0 bases and the J gene lost 0 bases, with 6 bases spanning the gap. Germline V gene sequence: CDR1 SNHLY, CDR2 FYNNEI. The CDR3 covers 15 residues. The CDR3 DNA is TGTGCCAGCAGTGAAGCGGGCAGCTCTGGAAACACCATATATTTT. As protein: CASSEAGSSGNTIYF.

This rearrangement joins TRBV4-1 to TRBJ1-5; no firm D call. This CDR3 spans 13 amino acids. V shed 0 bases and J shed 9 bases, with 9 bases lying between them. Germline assignment: CDR1 MGHRA and CDR2 YSYEKL. CDR3 bases: TGCGCCAGCAGCCAAGATCAGGCCGGGCCCCAGCATTTT. This gives the protein CASSQDQAGPQHF.

This clone occurred a few times. The J gene is TRBJ2-3, the V gene TRBV7-9; the D gene could be TRBD1 or TRBD2 (6 bases each). Germline V gene lookup returns CDR1 SEHNR and CDR2 FQNEAQ (reference sequence). The V and J ends lost 5 bases and 0 bases respectively, with 15 bases between them. CDR3 size: 16 residues. The CDR3 sequence: CASSKWGAESTDTQYF. The CDR3 DNA is TGTGCCAGCAGCAAGTGGGGGGCGGAAAGCACAGATACGCAGTATTTT. Full variable domain (outside the CDR3, taken from reference TRBV7-9 and TRBJ2-3): DTGVSQNPRHKITKRGQNVTFRCDPISEHNRLYWYRQTLGQGPEFLTYFQNEAQLEKSRLLSDRFSAERPKGSFSTLEIQRTEQGDSAMYLCASSKWGAESTDTQYFGPGTRLTVL.

This chain joins TRBV2 and TRBJ2-7; D possibly uses TRBD1 or TRBD2 (6 bases each). V was shortened by 6 bases and J by 2 bases, with 17 bases between the two germline ends. The CDR3 is 15 residues long. Germline CDR1 is SNHLY and CDR2 is FYNNEI. CDR3 sequence: CASRATRGTTYEQYF. The CDR3, as DNA: TGTGCCAGCAGGGCTACCCGCGGGACAACCTACGAGCAGTACTTC.

This rearrangement joins TRBV7-2 to TRBJ2-1; D not certain. Germline V gene lookup returns CDR1 SGHTA and CDR2 FQGNSA. Deletions cut 3 bases from V and 0 bases from J, with 15 bases between. The CDR3 loop spans 17 amino acids. Here the CDR3 DNA reads TGTGCCAGCAGCTTGGCACCCCCTCCCAGCTCCTACAATGAGCAGTTCTTC. It specifies CASSLAPPPSSYNEQFF.

This chain joins TRBV28 and TRBJ1-5; 8 bases align to TRBD1. Germline CDR1 reads MDHEN; CDR2 reads SYDVKM. Trimming took 5 bases from V and 3 from J; bases not matched to a gene: 6. This CDR3 has 15 amino acids. Written as DNA, the CDR3 is TGTGCCAGCAGTAGCCGGGACAGGCACAATCAGCCCCAGCATTTT. This encodes CASSSRDRHNQPQHF. Drawing the rest from reference TRBV28 and TRBJ1-5, the complete variable domain is DVKVTQSSRYLVKRTGEKVFLECVQDMDHENMFWYRQDPGLGLRLIYFSYDVKMKEKGDIPEGYSVSREKKERFSLILESASTNQTSMYLCASSSRDRHNQPQHFGDGTRLSIL.

The V and J genes are TRBV5-1 and TRBJ2-7; perhaps TRBD1 as D (5 bases). The ends were cut back, 0 bases at V and 0 bases at J, with 10 bases in the middle. The germline V gene encodes CDR1 SGHRS and CDR2 YFSETQ. There are 15 residues in the CDR3. The CDR3 coding sequence is TGCGCCAGCAGCTTGGCAGGGATCCTCTCCTACGAGCAGTACTTC. Protein sequence: CASSLAGILSYEQYF.

This clone was detected only once. The chain uses TRBV7-2 and TRBJ1-3; the D gene is possibly TRBD1 (6 bases). The CDR3 contains 16 residues. The V end lost 5 bases, the J end lost 3 bases, and 17 bases lay between the germline ends. CDR1 is SGHTA and CDR2 is FQGNSA in the germline V gene. The CDR3 sequence is CASSPRGGLGGNTIYF. CDR3 DNA: TGTGCCAGCAGCCCTCGCGGGGGGCTGGGTGGAAACACCATATATTTT.

The chain links TRBV18 to TRBJ2-7, with D possibly being TRBD1 or TRBD2 (5 bases each). Trimming removed 3 bases at V and 3 bases at J, with 15 bases between. CDR1 and CDR2 from the germline V gene are KGHSH and LQKENI. This CDR3 is 15 amino acids long. For the CDR3, the DNA is TGTGCCAGCTCACCTTTTCCGGGACGTTTCTACGAGCAGTACTTC. Encoded protein: CASSPFPGRFYEQYF.

The V gene is TRBV6-6, the J gene TRBJ1-6, with D possibly matching TRBD1 (5 bases). The CDR3 totals 15 residues. Germline CDR1 reads MNHNY; CDR2 reads SVGAGI (reference sequence). V lost 2 bases and J lost 15, with 20 bases in between. CDR3 nucleotide sequence: TGTGCCAGCAGTTACCGGGGGTGGGTGTCTGGCGTCCTCCACTTT. Its translation is CASSYRGWVSGVLHF.

The rearrangement links TRBV19 to TRBJ2-1; D is possibly TRBD2 (6 bases). Trimming removed 5 bases at V and 4 bases at J, with 15 bases between. This CDR3 comprises 15 residues. In germline, CDR1 is LNHDA, CDR2 SQIVND (reference sequence). CDR3 DNA sequence: TGTGCCAGTAGTGGCGGACTAACTACTTACAATGAGCAGTTCTTC. This sequence encodes CASSGGLTTYNEQFF.